These 29 T cell receptor beta chains originate from one sample sequenced in a study of OX40 agonist ivuxolimab in advanced cancers. Using immunoSEQ multiplex PCR, the repertoire was profiled, and TCRdb retains in-frame clones only, with some absent. The repertoire includes fewer than 65,000 clones, 80% of them detected once, and around 4% sits in the top ten. This sample comprised CD4+ or CD8+ T cells sorted from blood, obtained in a trial of the OX40 agonist ivuxolimab. The receptors stem from an adult with an advanced solid tumor such as melanoma, head and neck, liver or kidney cancer.

The chain's CDR3 is CASSSQGSGNQPQHF. As DNA, the CDR3 is TGTGCCAGCAGTTCCCAGGGAAGTGGCAATCAGCCCCAGCATTTT. The V call is TRBV27, the J call TRBJ1-5; TRBD1 is a possible D gene (5 bases). Germline assignment: CDR1 MNHEY and CDR2 SMNVEV (reference sequence). V was clipped by 4 bases and J by 2 bases, with 12 bases between them. This CDR3 has 15 residues.

The genes are TRBV7-6 and TRBJ2-2, with D uncertain. Germline V CDR1 and CDR2: SGHVS, FNYEAQ. The CDR3 loop spans 14 amino acids. V was trimmed by 3 bases and J by 6 bases, leaving 11 bases between them. The CDR3: CASSFGNGAGELFF. The CDR3 coding sequence is TGTGCCAGCAGCTTCGGCAATGGGGCCGGGGAGCTGTTTTTT.

As DNA, the CDR3 is TGCGCCAGCAGCCAAGACGGGTGGACGGGGGGGCACAGTGAGCAGTTCTTC. It encodes CASSQDGWTGGHSEQFF. V and J are TRBV4-3 and TRBJ2-1; 8 bases map to TRBD2. With V trimmed by 0 bases and J by 9 bases, 13 bases remained unmatched. The germline V gene encodes CDR1 LGHNA and CDR2 YSLEER. This CDR3 is 17 amino acids long.

Only a few counts were recorded for this clone. The rearrangement joins TRBV27 to TRBJ1-1; 9 nucleotides agree with TRBD1. CDR1 MNHEY and CDR2 SMNVEV come from the germline V gene (reference sequence). The CDR3 is 15 residues long. Germline trimming cut 5 bases from V and 6 bases from J; bases unmatched to any gene: 10. The CDR3 is CASSPTTGGYAEAFF. The CDR3 region has the DNA TGTGCCAGCAGTCCCACGACAGGGGGTTACGCTGAAGCTTTCTTT.

CDR3 sequence (DNA): TGCGCCAGCAGGCCTGACAGGGTCGACACCGGGGAGCTGTTTTTT. Amino acid sequence: CASRPDRVDTGELFF. The chain joins TRBV23-1 to TRBJ2-2; 7 positions match TRBD1. TRBV23-1 is treated as an ORF (open reading frame) with a function not yet certain. Unmatched junction bases numbered 7, after V lost 6 bases and J lost 3 bases. The CDR3 extends over 15 amino acids.

CDR3 protein: CAISESGPDYGYTF. CDR3 coding DNA: TGTGCCATCAGTGAGTCAGGACCGGACTATGGCTACACCTTC. The chain links TRBV10-3 to TRBJ1-2; the D is unclear. Deletions cut 0 bases from V and 3 bases from J, with 8 bases between. The CDR3 is 14 amino acids. Germline-derived CDR1 and CDR2 are ENHRY and SYGVKD.

This sequence joins TRBV7-2 and TRBJ2-7; 12 nucleotides agree with TRBD2. The CDR3 covers 14 residues. V lost 5 bases, J lost 7 bases, and 6 bases stayed unmatched. Germline-derived CDR1 and CDR2 are SGHTA and FQGNSA. CDR3 in amino acids: CASSRGLAGREQYF. The CDR3 DNA follows: TGTGCCAGCAGCCGGGGACTAGCGGGCAGGGAGCAGTACTTC.

This clone is judged medium-sized. J is TRBJ1-2 and V is TRBV19, with D uncertain. This CDR3 is 14 amino acids long. V was trimmed by 2 bases and J by 5 bases, leaving 12 bases between them. Per the germline V gene, CDR1 is LNHDA and CDR2 is SQIVND (reference sequence). CDR3 nucleotides: TGTGCCAGTAGTATATACAGTGTAGGGTATGGCTACACCTTC. Translation: CASSIYSVGYGYTF.

This rearrangement joins TRBV18 to TRBJ1-5; D call uncertain. Germline lookup yields CDR1 KGHSH and CDR2 LQKENI. The CDR3 extends over 14 amino acids. Trimming pared 2 bases from V and 4 bases from J, leaving 9 bases between. In DNA, the CDR3 is TGTGCCAGCTCACCAGAGCTCCAGAATCAGCCCCAGCATTTT. The encoded protein is CASSPELQNQPQHF. Full variable domain (rest looked up from reference TRBV18 and TRBJ1-5): NAGVMQNPRHLVRRRGQEARLRCSPMKGHSHVYWYRQLPEEGLKFMVYLQKENIIDESGMPKERFSAEFPKEGPSILRIQQVVRGDSAAYFCASSPELQNQPQHFGDGTRLSIL.

The chain recombines TRBV7-8 with TRBJ1-1; D is ambiguous. This CDR3 comprises 12 residues. The V gene's germline CDR1 is SGHVS and CDR2 FQNEAQ. Trimming left V 4 bases short and J 7 bases short, with 10 bases between. The DNA for the CDR3 is TGTGCCAGCAGCTCTGTTTTGGGTGAAGCTTTCTTT. Its translation: CASSSVLGEAFF.

The chain carries TRBV7-3 and TRBJ2-1; no definite D call. Germline CDR1 is SGHTA and CDR2 is FQGTGA. V shed 5 bases and J shed 1 base, with 15 bases lying between them. The CDR3 is 16 amino acids. CDR3: CASSPGASYSYNEQFF. CDR3 nucleotides: TGTGCCAGCAGCCCGGGCGCGAGCTATTCCTACAATGAGCAGTTCTTC.

V and J are TRBV10-3 and TRBJ2-5; D is possibly TRBD1 or TRBD2 (5 bases each). Looked up from germline, CDR1 is ENHRY and CDR2 is SYGVKD. The CDR3 loop spans 14 amino acids. V shed 2 bases and J shed 1 base, with 8 bases lying between them. The CDR3 is CAISEPGPQETQYF. As DNA, the CDR3 is TGTGCCATCAGTGAGCCGGGACCCCAAGAGACCCAGTACTTC.

The chain couples TRBV5-6 to TRBJ1-2; D is undetermined. The CDR3 is 14 amino acids. Germline V gene lookup returns CDR1 SGHDT and CDR2 YYEEEE. Trimming removed 0 bases from V and 3 bases from J, with 9 bases in between. DNA for the CDR3: TGTGCCAGCAGCTTGGACAGTCGGGACTATGGCTACACCTTC. It encodes CASSLDSRDYGYTF.

The chain is built from TRBV19 and TRBJ1-1; the D is unclear. Germline-derived CDR1 and CDR2 are LNHDA and SQIVND (reference sequence). V shed 1 base and J shed 8 bases, with 8 bases lying between them. The CDR3 runs 12 residues. CDR3 nucleotide sequence: TGTGCCAGTAGTATAGGGTGGGCCGAAGCTTTCTTT. Amino acids: CASSIGWAEAFF.

This clone appeared once. V is TRBV7-3 and J is TRBJ1-2; D is unclear. CDR1 is SGHTA and CDR2 is FQGTGA in the germline V gene. The length of the CDR3 is 14 residues. The V end was cut by 2 bases, the J end by 8 bases, with 15 bases between. Here the CDR3 DNA reads TGTGCCAGCAGCTTAGGGCCCTCCTCCGGAGGCTACACCTTC. It specifies CASSLGPSSGGYTF.

The chain has TRBV5-4 and TRBJ2-6, with D possibly being TRBD1 or TRBD2 (5 bases each). The V and J ends lost 6 bases and 4 bases respectively, with 17 bases between them. In germline, CDR1 is SGHNT, CDR2 YYREEE (reference sequence). This CDR3 is 16 amino acids long. The CDR3 reads CASTPPPGHGANVLTF. CDR3 DNA sequence: TGTGCCAGCACCCCTCCCCCGGGGCACGGGGCCAACGTCCTGACTTTC.

This chain links TRBV6-5 with TRBJ2-3; TRBD2 matches at 7 bases. V gave up 1 base and J gave up 4 bases; unmatched junction bases: 5. Germline values: CDR1 MNHEY, CDR2 SVGAGI. CDR3 length: 15 residues. DNA for the CDR3: TGTGCCAGCAGTTACTTTACGGGGGGATCAGATACGCAGTATTTT. Its translation: CASSYFTGGSDTQYF.

The rearrangement links TRBV21-1 to TRBJ2-7; the D segment call TRBD2 is taken from the table without a DNA check. TRBV21-1 has pseudogene status. This CDR3 contains 16 residues. The CDR3 coding sequence is TGTGCCAGCAGCAAAGAGAAGTTTTGCGGCCGCTACGAGCAGTACTTC. Translating gives CASSKEKFCGRYEQYF.

This clone has more than one count but fewer than ten. The rearrangement links TRBV5-4 to TRBJ1-1, with D uncertain. Between the trimmed V and J ends, which lost 1 base and 5 bases, there was a span of 12 bases. Looked up from germline, CDR1 is SGHNT and CDR2 is YYREEE (reference sequence). This CDR3 region has 14 residues. CDR3 in DNA: TGTGCCAGCAGCTTGTATAGATACGAAACTGAAGCTTTCTTT. Its translation: CASSLYRYETEAFF.

This clone was counted between two and nine times. The V gene is TRBV28, the J gene TRBJ1-1; TRBD1 matches 9 bases. Germline V gene sequence: CDR1 MDHEN, CDR2 SYDVKM. V lost 5 bases, J lost 4 bases, and 8 bases stayed unmatched. The CDR3 has 15 amino acids. Here the CDR3 DNA reads TGTGCCAGCAGTCCGTATACAGGGGGCGTCACTGAAGCTTTCTTT. Protein: CASSPYTGGVTEAFF.

V and J are TRBV5-1 and TRBJ2-1; 8 bases align to TRBD2. The V segment lost 1 base and the J segment 2 bases; nucleotides outside the gene matches: 8. The CDR3 spans 17 residues. CDR1 is SGHRS and CDR2 is YFSETQ in the germline V gene. As DNA, the CDR3 is TGCGCCAGCAGCTTGTGGGATAGCGGGACCCCCTACAATGAGCAGTTCTTC. It translates to CASSLWDSGTPYNEQFF.

CDR3 DNA: TGCGCCAGCAGCGGAACGGGGGGGACAGATACGCAGTATTTT. Amino acids: CASSGTGGTDTQYF. The rearrangement links TRBV5-1 to TRBJ2-3, with 8 bases aligning to TRBD2. CDR1 and CDR2 from the germline V gene are SGHRS and YFSETQ. This CDR3 is 14 amino acids long. V was pared by 4 bases and J by 3 bases, with 4 bases of the junction left unmatched.

The chain has TRBV19 and TRBJ2-2; a weak D match, TRBD1 (5 bases). The ends were cut back, 9 bases at V and 0 bases at J, with 11 bases in the middle. The germline V gene has CDR1 LNHDA and CDR2 SQIVND (reference sequence). The CDR3 is 14 residues long. The CDR3 sequence: CASLHRPNTGELFF. CDR3 nucleotides: TGTGCCAGCCTACACAGGCCGAACACCGGGGAGCTGTTTTTT.

The V call is TRBV11-3, the J call TRBJ1-5, with 7 bases aligning to TRBD1. V lost 1 base and J lost 2; bases outside the gene matches: 8. This CDR3 spans 17 amino acids. In germline, CDR1 is SGHNT, CDR2 YENEEA. DNA of the CDR3: TGTGCCAGCAGCTTAGGGATACAGGGGATCGGCAATCAGCCCCAGCATTTT. Amino acid sequence: CASSLGIQGIGNQPQHF.

The rearrangement joins TRBV7-9 to TRBJ2-3, with no clear D. There are 15 residues in the CDR3. V dropped 1 base and J dropped 6 bases, with 14 bases sitting between them. Germline-derived CDR1 and CDR2 are SEHNR and FQNEAQ (reference sequence). The CDR3 DNA reads TGTGCCAGCAGCTTAGGGGTCGGAGAGTCTGATACGCAGTATTTT. This translates into CASSLGVGESDTQYF.

The V gene is TRBV28, the J gene TRBJ1-1; 7 bases line up with TRBD1. The CDR3 sequence is 14 residues long. Germline CDR1 MDHEN, CDR2 SYDVKM. Trimming at V came to 6 bases and at J to 0 bases, leaving 4 bases not matched to a gene. In DNA, the CDR3 is TGTGCCAGCAGACTCGGGACAGTGAACACTGAAGCTTTCTTT. It specifies CASRLGTVNTEAFF.

V usage is TRBV19 and J usage is TRBJ2-7; 7 nucleotides agree with TRBD1. V lost 5 bases and J lost 2; bases outside the gene matches: 6. Germline CDR1 is LNHDA and CDR2 is SQIVND (reference sequence). The length of the CDR3 is 14 residues. Here the CDR3 DNA reads TGTGCCAGTAGTGTGGGACAGCGTCCCTACGAGCAGTACTTC. Its translation: CASSVGQRPYEQYF.

The V call is TRBV12-5, the J call TRBJ2-5; D gene ambiguous. CDR3 length: 13 amino acids. CDR1 LGHNT and CDR2 FRNRAP come from the germline V gene. Trimming took off 7 bases at V and 4 bases at J, with 13 bases between the two ends. For the CDR3, the DNA is TGTGCTAGTGCCGAGGTGGGCAGAGAGACCCAGTACTTC. Protein: CASAEVGRETQYF.

The chain employs TRBV15 and TRBJ2-5; D possibly corresponds to TRBD2 (6 bases). The ends were cut back, 3 bases at V and 3 bases at J, with 8 bases in the middle. The CDR3 extends over 13 amino acids. CDR1 and CDR2 (germline): LNHNV, YYDKDF (reference sequence). The CDR3 DNA reads as TGTGCCACCAGCAGTGGAGGGGAAGAGACCCAGTACTTC. It translates to CATSSGGEETQYF.